Listed here are 13 T cell receptor beta chains from one sample, sequenced in a study of blood T cell repertoires in COVID-19. Data came from immunoSEQ multiplex PCR; TCRdb stores just in-frame clones and leaves some out. The repertoire holds around 100,000 clones, with approximately 69% as singletons. Sequenced material: peripheral blood. The receptor set was obtained from a man older than 75 with acute or convalescent COVID-19.

The chain uses TRBV18 and TRBJ1-5, with a weak D call TRBD1 (5 bases). V was cut by 0 bases and J by 2 bases, with 8 bases left in between. This CDR3 is built from 15 residues. CDR1 is KGHSH and CDR2 is LQKENI in the germline V gene. In DNA form, the CDR3 reads TGTGCCAGCTCACCACCGCAGGGCGGCAATCAGCCCCAGCATTTT. Its protein product is CASSPPQGGNQPQHF.

The gene calls are TRBV9 and TRBJ1-5; D remains ambiguous. With 4 bases removed from V and 5 bases from J, the gap between germline ends came to 16 bases. CDR3 size: 15 residues. Per germline, CDR1 SGDLS and CDR2 YYNGEE. The CDR3 loop reads CASSSDPRPHQPQHF. In DNA form, the CDR3 reads TGTGCCAGCAGCTCAGATCCTAGACCACATCAGCCCCAGCATTTT.

The CDR3 is CASSQAGAGETQYF. The CDR3 DNA is TGTGCCAGCAGCCAAGCGGGAGCGGGAGAGACCCAGTACTTC. The chain employs TRBV5-4 and TRBJ2-5; 8 bases line up with TRBD2. V trimming: 4 bases; J trimming: 4 bases; junction bases outside the gene matches: 6. The CDR3 is 14 amino acids. The V gene's germline CDR1 is SGHNT and CDR2 YYREEE (reference sequence).

The chain carries TRBV7-2 and TRBJ2-3; 7 bases match TRBD2. The CDR3 has 14 amino acids. The trim removed 6 bases at V and 4 bases at J, leaving 7 bases unmatched. Germline CDR1 and CDR2: SGHTA and FQGNSA. As DNA, the CDR3 is TGTGCCAGCAGGCGGGGAGGGCCGGCAGATACGCAGTATTTT. This sequence encodes CASRRGGPADTQYF.

This clone was seen just once. This chain connects TRBV4-1 to TRBJ1-4; weak D call: TRBD1 (5 bases). CDR3 length: 16 amino acids. The ends were cut back, 2 bases at V and 8 bases at J, with 18 bases in the middle. Germline CDR1 and CDR2: MGHRA and YSYEKL. Here the CDR3 DNA reads TGCGCCAGCAGCCAATCCAAGGCCGGGGGAAGGGAAAAACTGTTTTTT. Its protein is CASSQSKAGGREKLFF.

This rearrangement joins TRBV2 to TRBJ2-1; 15 nucleotides align to TRBD2. J gave up 6 bases and V 6 bases, and 3 bases lay outside the gene matches. Germline V gene data show CDR1 as SNHLY and CDR2 as FYNNEI. This CDR3 is 15 amino acids long. The CDR3 loop is CASSLGLAGGNEQFF. DNA for the CDR3: TGTGCCAGCAGCCTGGGACTAGCGGGAGGCAATGAGCAGTTCTTC.

This chain connects TRBV3-1 (or the pseudogene TRBV3-2) to TRBJ2-1, with 8 positions matching TRBD2. The germline CDR1 and CDR2 sequences are LGHDT and YNNKEL (reference sequence). This CDR3 comprises 12 residues. The trim removed 7 bases at V and 10 bases at J, leaving 6 bases unmatched. The CDR3 region has the DNA TGTGCCAGCACCGATATAGCGGGAGAGCAGTTCTTC. Its protein is CASTDIAGEQFF.

This chain links TRBV28 with TRBJ1-6; no reliable D call. Between the trimmed V and J ends, which lost 3 bases and 9 bases, there was a span of 6 bases. The CDR3 spans 12 residues. Germline V gives CDR1 MDHEN, CDR2 SYDVKM. CDR3 protein: CASSFTVSPLHF. The CDR3 nucleotides read TGTGCCAGCAGTTTTACGGTTTCACCCCTCCACTTT.

The J gene is TRBJ2-2, the V gene TRBV19, with D possibly TRBD2 on 5 matching bases. The V and J ends lost 0 bases and 0 bases respectively, with 8 bases between them. CDR1 is LNHDA and CDR2 is SQIVND in the germline V gene (reference sequence). This CDR3 has 16 amino acids. The CDR3 DNA sequence: TGTGCCAGTAGTATAGATTTAGCGCCGAACACCGGGGAGCTGTTTTTT. Translated, it gives CASSIDLAPNTGELFF. Combining the CDR3 with reference TRBV19 and TRBJ2-2 gives the whole variable domain DGGITQSPKYLFRKEGQNVTLSCEQNLNHDAMYWYRQDPGQGLRLIYYSQIVNDFQKGDIAEGYSVSREKKESFPLTVTSAQKNPTAFYLCASSIDLAPNTGELFFGEGSRLTVL.

The chain couples TRBV29-1 to TRBJ1-2; D is perhaps TRBD1 (5 bases). CDR1 is SQVTM, CDR2 ANQGSEA, per germline. CDR3 length: 12 amino acids. V was pared by 5 bases and J by 4 bases, with 11 bases between. This CDR3 is CSVSRASYGYTF. In DNA form, the CDR3 reads TGCAGCGTTTCCAGGGCTAGCTATGGCTACACCTTC.

The chain joins TRBV28 to TRBJ2-7, with TRBD2 identical over 7 bases. Germline V CDR1 and CDR2: MDHEN, SYDVKM. V lost 11 bases, J lost 6 bases, and 10 bases stayed unmatched. This CDR3 has 12 amino acids. CDR3 protein: CAHSKREGEQYF. The DNA for the CDR3 is TGTGCCCACAGTAAGCGGGAAGGCGAGCAGTACTTC.

The chain joins TRBV2 to TRBJ1-5, with 11 bases identical to TRBD1. Germline values: CDR1 SNHLY, CDR2 FYNNEI. The CDR3 is made up of 17 amino acids. The V and J ends lost 3 bases and 6 bases, in that order; junction bases with no gene match: 10. In DNA, the CDR3 is TGTGCCAGCAGTGATCGGGACAGGGGGTTTTTGGGTCAGCCCCAGCATTTT. It is translated as CASSDRDRGFLGQPQHF.

The chain combines TRBV6-1 with TRBJ2-7; 7 bases match TRBD2. CDR3 length: 15 residues. CDR1 is MNHNS, CDR2 SASEGT, per germline. The trim removed 1 base at V and 2 bases at J, leaving 5 bases unmatched. CDR3 nucleotides: TGTGCCAGCAGTGAAGTAGCGGGTATAACCTACGAGCAGTACTTC. Residues: CASSEVAGITYEQYF.